A selection of T cell receptor beta chains follows, all from one sample in a study of cytomegalovirus exposure and HLA in healthy donors. TCRdb keeps only in-frame clones here, not all; method: immunoSEQ multiplex PCR. The sample yields 150,000 to 200,000 clones, approximately 80% seen once. The sample comprised PBMCs. The receptors derive from a woman aged 25-40 years in good health and CMV-seronegative. Both conserved end residues are trimmed from each CDR3. Clone size is not always given. Where it is, it says once, few, many or a class for expanded clones.

CDR3: ASSYASGRGTPDTQY
J: TRBJ2-3
V: TRBV5-1
size: NA

CDR3: ASSVYAGLGYEQY
J: TRBJ2-7
V: TRBV9
size: NA

CDR3: ASRIGGGFTEAF
J: TRBJ1-1
V: TRBV19
size: NA

CDR3: ASSSPQGYQETQY
J: TRBJ2-5
V: TRBV5-1
size: once

CDR3: AWSGNWGANEKLF
J: TRBJ1-4
V: TRBV30
size: few

CDR3: SVDSYYNEQF
J: TRBJ2-1
V: TRBV29-1
size: NA

CDR3: ASSLDGSSYEQY
J: TRBJ2-7
V: TRBV19
size: NA

CDR3: ASSQFGTSGKDTQY
J: TRBJ2-3
V: TRBV14
size: NA

CDR3: ASSWMTGNTEAF
J: TRBJ1-1
V: TRBV5-4
size: NA

CDR3: ASSRGPGKEKLF
J: TRBJ1-4
V: TRBV4-1
size: NA

CDR3: ASSRGQPQH
J: TRBJ1-5
V: TRBV7-3
size: NA

CDR3: ASSAQGSQF
J: TRBJ2-1
V: TRBV4-1
size: NA

CDR3: ASSLTPSLPYEQY
J: TRBJ2-7
V: TRBV7-3
size: NA

CDR3: ASSKGTDSYNEQF
J: TRBJ2-1
V: TRBV6-4
size: once

CDR3: ASSARTDSRGNQPQH
J: TRBJ1-5
V: TRBV9
size: few

CDR3: ASSHQGSNQPQH
J: TRBJ1-5
V: TRBV7-6
size: NA

CDR3: ASSTLAGGPNEQF
J: TRBJ2-1
V: TRBV6-4
size: once

CDR3: ASSERQGSYT
J: TRBJ1-2
V: TRBV6-1
size: NA

CDR3: ASSEGQVSSGYEQY
J: TRBJ2-7
V: TRBV6-1
size: few

CDR3: ASSLWTSGTGELF
J: TRBJ2-2
V: TRBV7-6
size: few

CDR3: ASSQNPPGTSGNEQF
J: TRBJ2-1
V: TRBV4-3
size: NA

CDR3: ASSHLGQGVNIQY
J: TRBJ2-4
V: TRBV4-1
size: NA

CDR3: ASSRTGTGNTIY
J: TRBJ1-3
V: TRBV6-1
size: NA

CDR3: ASLGDRGYEQY
J: TRBJ2-7
V: TRBV2
size: NA

CDR3: ASSPTGAIEQY
J: NA
V: TRBV14
size: NA

CDR3: ASSARGTGSSSGNTIY
J: TRBJ1-3
V: TRBV2
size: once

CDR3: ASSLAGRGETQY
J: TRBJ2-5
V: TRBV7-2
size: NA

CDR3: ASSVDEASPLH
J: TRBJ1-6
V: TRBV9
size: once

CDR3: ASSIGAGANEQF
J: TRBJ2-1
V: TRBV19
size: NA

CDR3: SVNRDRGDS
J: TRBJ1-2
V: TRBV29-1
size: NA

CDR3: ASSLVAGYGYT
J: TRBJ1-2
V: TRBV28
size: NA

CDR3: AISEASGRYNEQF
J: TRBJ2-1
V: TRBV10-3
size: NA

CDR3: ASGLFGETQY
J: TRBJ2-5
V: TRBV5-4
size: NA

CDR3: ASQDVTTGNIQY
J: TRBJ2-4
V: TRBV6-5
size: NA

CDR3: SVEEGLLTDTQY
J: TRBJ2-3
V: TRBV29-1
size: few

CDR3: ASSLERQGVYEQY
J: TRBJ2-7
V: TRBV5-1
size: few